This passage covers 26 T cell receptor beta chains from one sample sequenced in a study of response to subunit inactivated influenza vaccine. From the RT-PCR reads, TCRdb called clonotypes with MiXCR, one entry per CDR3 protein. This table holds roughly 570,000 distinct CDR3 sequences, about 14% found once. This sample comprised PBMCs from blood, obtained 11 to 12 days after vaccination. These receptors were taken from a man aged 50 to 59 who received an inactivated influenza vaccine.

The chain links TRBV4-2 to TRBJ2-7; D is perhaps TRBD1 or TRBD2 (5 bases each). This CDR3 comprises 14 residues. The V gene lost 1 base and the J gene lost 3 bases, with 10 bases spanning the gap. Germline CDR1 and CDR2: LGHNA and YNFKEQ. DNA for the CDR3: TGTGCCAGCAGCCAAGTGGCTGGGGGCTACGAGCAGTACTTC. Protein product: CASSQVAGGYEQYF.

This clonotype was seen a few times. The chain combines TRBV29-1 with TRBJ2-5, with D possibly matching TRBD2 (6 bases). V lost 6 bases to trimming and J lost 5 bases, with 13 bases between them. This CDR3 is built from 12 residues. Germline V gives CDR1 SQVTM, CDR2 ANQGSEA. CDR3 DNA sequence: TGCAGCGTGGACACCGCGGGGGAGACCCAGTACTTC. This translates into CSVDTAGETQYF.

This sequence joins TRBV14 and TRBJ2-3; weak D call: TRBD2 (6 bases). Germline CDR1 is SGHDN and CDR2 is FVKESK. V shed 1 base and J shed 2 bases, with 16 bases lying between them. CDR3 length: 17 amino acids. The CDR3 bases are TGTGCCAGCAGCCAAGTCCCAGGGACTCGAGTCACAGATACGCAGTATTTT. This sequence encodes CASSQVPGTRVTDTQYF.

The table lists this clonotype with a few counts. CDR3 region: CASRRGRTNEKLFF. In DNA, the CDR3 is TGTGCCAGCAGACGGGGGCGGACTAATGAAAAACTGTTTTTT. The V gene is TRBV6-1, the J gene TRBJ1-4; perhaps TRBD1 as D (6 bases). The CDR3 is made up of 14 amino acids. The V gene's germline CDR1 is MNHNS and CDR2 SASEGT. The V gene lost 6 bases and the J gene lost 2 bases, with 10 bases spanning the gap.

This clonotype has only a few counts. J is TRBJ2-1 and V is TRBV7-2, with D possibly being TRBD1 (5 bases). V lost 3 bases, J lost 3 bases, and 12 bases lay in between. The germline V gene has CDR1 SGHTA and CDR2 FQGNSA. The CDR3 consists of 15 residues. CDR3 region: CASSFWQGNYNEQFF. The CDR3 bases are TGTGCCAGCAGCTTCTGGCAGGGTAACTACAATGAGCAGTTCTTC.

Only a few counts were recorded for this clonotype. The chain recombines TRBV3-1 with TRBJ2-4; D gene uncertain. Deletions cut 1 base from V and 1 base from J, with 8 bases between. The CDR3 spans 15 residues. The germline V gene has CDR1 LGHDT and CDR2 YNNKEL (reference sequence). The CDR3 region is CASSQAPEAKNIQYF. The DNA of the CDR3 is TGTGCCAGCAGCCAAGCCCCGGAGGCCAAAAACATTCAGTACTTC.

In this sample, this clonotype turned up a few times. The J gene is TRBJ2-7, the V gene TRBV7-2; tentative D call: TRBD2 (7 bases). Germline CDR1 and CDR2: SGHTA and FQGNSA. This CDR3 is 15 amino acids long. The V and J ends lost 5 bases and 1 base respectively, with 15 bases between them. This CDR3 is CASSGRGGTSYEQYF. The CDR3 DNA reads TGTGCCAGCAGCGGGAGGGGGGGTACTTCCTACGAGCAGTACTTC.

This clonotype has just a few counts. This chain connects TRBV20-1 to TRBJ2-7; possibly TRBD1 for D (6 bases). Germline loops: CDR1 DFQATT, CDR2 SNEGSKA (reference sequence). The CDR3 extends over 15 amino acids. The V end lost 6 bases, the J end lost 4 bases, and 22 bases lay between the germline ends. CDR3 amino acids: CSASARGTVWYEQYF. As DNA, the CDR3 is TGCAGTGCGTCGGCCAGGGGCACGGTATGGTACGAGCAGTACTTC.

This clonotype was picked up a small number of times. This rearrangement joins TRBV27 to TRBJ2-1; D gene ambiguous. The V gene lost 8 bases and the J gene lost 0 bases, with 11 bases spanning the gap. The CDR3 sequence is 14 residues long. The germline V gene encodes CDR1 MNHEY and CDR2 SMNVEV (reference sequence). The chain's CDR3 is CASGSRSSYNEQFF. The CDR3 bases are TGTGCCAGCGGTAGCAGGAGCTCCTACAATGAGCAGTTCTTC.

This clonotype was detected only a few times. The chain has TRBV20-1 and TRBJ2-1; 12 positions agree with TRBD2. J gave up 6 bases and V 4 bases, and 7 bases lay outside the gene matches. Germline CDR1 reads DFQATT; CDR2 reads SNEGSKA (reference sequence). The CDR3 extends over 15 amino acids. CDR3 in DNA: TGCAGTGCTATTGGGTCTAGCGGGGGGGCCAATGAGCAGTTCTTC. This sequence encodes CSAIGSSGGANEQFF.

V usage is TRBV20-1 and J usage is TRBJ2-5, with 7 positions matching TRBD2. Germline V gives CDR1 DFQATT, CDR2 SNEGSKA (reference sequence). The CDR3 is 13 residues long. V was pared by 6 bases and J by 2 bases, with 6 bases of the junction left unmatched. CDR3 loop: CSALRGVQETQYF. CDR3 bases: TGCAGTGCACTCCGGGGGGTACAAGAGACCCAGTACTTC.

This clonotype was detected a few times. This rearrangement joins TRBV3-1 to TRBJ2-7; no firm D call. Trimming stripped 3 bases from V and 1 base from J, with 10 bases between. The CDR3 contains 14 residues. Germline CDR1 LGHDT, CDR2 YNNKEL (reference sequence). The CDR3 sequence: CASSQATQSYEQYF. DNA of the CDR3: TGTGCCAGCAGCCAGGCCACCCAGTCCTACGAGCAGTACTTC.

The J gene is TRBJ2-1, the V gene TRBV4-3; a weak D match, TRBD2 (6 bases). The CDR3 is 16 residues long. Germline values: CDR1 LGHNA, CDR2 YSLEER. Trimming pared 2 bases from V and 4 bases from J, leaving 15 bases between. CDR3 region: CASSQYSGVIYNEQFF. CDR3 coding DNA: TGCGCCAGCAGCCAATATTCGGGAGTGATATACAATGAGCAGTTCTTC.

This clonotype was seen a few times. This rearrangement joins TRBV7-2 to TRBJ2-1; 7 bases agree with TRBD2. The germline gives CDR1 SGHTA, CDR2 FQGNSA. The V gene end was trimmed by 5 bases and the J gene end by 4 bases; junction bases not matched to a gene: 11. There are 16 residues in the CDR3. CDR3 bases: TGTGCCAGCAGCCCCATGGCGGGAGCGTTATACAATGAGCAGTTCTTC. This codes for CASSPMAGALYNEQFF.

This clonotype was counted at least ten times. The chain joins TRBV21-1 to TRBJ2-2; the D call of TRBD2 is as the table states it, not checked on the DNA. TRBV21-1 constitutes a pseudogene. CDR3 length: 17 residues. The CDR3 protein is CASQDQKASCNTGELFF. In DNA form, the CDR3 reads TGTGCCAGCCAGGACCAAAAGGCTAGCTGTAACACCGGGGAGCTGTTTTTT.

The rearrangement uses TRBV18 and TRBJ1-1; a possible D gene is TRBD1 (5 bases). Germline V gives CDR1 KGHSH, CDR2 LQKENI. The CDR3 runs 13 residues. Trimming removed 3 bases at V and 4 bases at J, with 9 bases between. The CDR3 reads CASSPKGATEAFF. DNA for the CDR3: TGTGCCAGCTCACCGAAAGGGGCCACTGAAGCTTTCTTT.

This chain links TRBV6-2 or TRBV6-3 with TRBJ2-7, with 8 bases that match TRBD1. Germline CDR1 is MNHEY and CDR2 is SVGEGT. This CDR3 is built from 14 residues. After removal of 7 bases from V and 1 base from J, the junction contained 6 bases not matched to a gene. The CDR3 DNA follows: TGTGCCAGCACCTGGTGGACAGGGTCCTACGAGCAGTACTTC. It specifies CASTWWTGSYEQYF.

The genes are TRBV12-5 and TRBJ2-7, with D unresolved. The CDR3 is made up of 14 amino acids. Germline CDR1 and CDR2: LGHNT and FRNRAP. The V and J ends lost 1 base and 4 bases respectively, with 11 bases between them. The DNA of the CDR3 is TGTGCTAGTGGTTTGGACGACCACTCATACGAGCAGTACTTC. Amino acids: CASGLDDHSYEQYF. Full variable domain (missing parts from reference TRBV12-5 and TRBJ2-7): DARVTQTPRHKVTEMGQEVTMRCQPILGHNTVFWYRQTMMQGLELLAYFRNRAPLDDSGMPKDRFSAEMPDATLATLKIQPSEPRDSAVYFCASGLDDHSYEQYFGPGTRLTVT.

V and J are TRBV30 and TRBJ2-1; 8 positions match TRBD1. The CDR3 spans 17 residues. V shed 1 base and J 2 bases; nucleotides not matched to a gene: 10. Germline assignment: CDR1 GTSNPN and CDR2 SVGIG (reference sequence). This CDR3 reads CAWSGRRGQGPYNEQFF. The CDR3 region has the DNA TGTGCCTGGAGTGGTCGAAGAGGACAGGGCCCCTACAATGAGCAGTTCTTC.

A single count supports this clonotype. The gene calls are TRBV6-1 and TRBJ2-2; D perhaps matches TRBD1 (6 bases). The CDR3 loop spans 14 amino acids. The germline CDR1 and CDR2 sequences are MNHNS and SASEGT. Trimming took off 6 bases at V and 2 bases at J, with 10 bases between the two ends. The CDR3 DNA is TGTGCCAGCAGGGACAGCTACAACACCGGGGAGCTGTTTTTT. This codes for CASRDSYNTGELFF.

V gene TRBV7-8 combines with J gene TRBJ2-3; no clear D. Per germline, CDR1 SGHVS and CDR2 FQNEAQ. V lost 1 base, J lost 2 bases, and 7 bases lay in between. The CDR3 is 14 residues long. CDR3 sequence: CASSLGEYTDTQYF. The CDR3 nucleotides read TGTGCCAGCAGCTTAGGAGAGTACACAGATACGCAGTATTTT. The variable domain in full, with the rest retrieved from reference TRBV7-8 and TRBJ2-3, is GAGVSQSPRYKVAKRGQDVALRCDPISGHVSLFWYQQALGQGPEFLTYFQNEAQLDKSGLPSDRFFAERPEGSVSTLKIQRTQQEDSAVYLCASSLGEYTDTQYFGPGTRLTVL.

CDR3 bases: TGTGCCAGCAGTGAATCGTTCGGGGGGAACGAGCAGTACTTC. It yields the protein CASSESFGGNEQYF. This chain joins TRBV2 and TRBJ2-7, with 7 bases fitting TRBD2. J lost 5 bases, V lost 2 bases, and 6 bases had no gene match. There are 14 residues in the CDR3. Looked up from germline, CDR1 is SNHLY and CDR2 is FYNNEI.

This rearrangement joins TRBV11-2 to TRBJ2-6, with TRBD1 identical over 10 bases. The CDR3 covers 18 residues. The V segment lost 5 bases and the J segment 0 bases; nucleotides outside the gene matches: 7. Germline CDR1 SGHAT, CDR2 FQNNGV. The CDR3 spells CASSPRGQGTSGANVLTF. The CDR3 DNA reads TGTGCCAGCAGCCCCCGGGGACAGGGGACCTCTGGGGCCAACGTCCTGACTTTC.

This clonotype came up a few times. V gene TRBV10-3 combines with J gene TRBJ1-1, with TRBD1 as a possible D gene (5 bases). The germline gives CDR1 ENHRY, CDR2 SYGVKD. Trimming removed 4 bases from V and 4 bases from J, with 19 bases in between. The CDR3 has 16 amino acids. The CDR3 DNA is TGTGCCATCAGTGGAATGCCGGGACGCAGAAGCACTGAAGCTTTCTTT. This codes for CAISGMPGRRSTEAFF.

The chain links TRBV7-2 to TRBJ2-5; D gene uncertain. This CDR3 is 13 amino acids long. Trimming took off 10 bases at V and 4 bases at J, with 16 bases between the two ends. Per the germline V gene, CDR1 is SGHTA and CDR2 is FQGNSA. This CDR3 is CATIDTPGETQYF. CDR3 DNA sequence: TGTGCCACCATCGACACTCCCGGAGAGACCCAGTACTTC.

This clonotype has just a few counts. This rearrangement joins TRBV11-3 to TRBJ1-1; unclear D gene. The V gene lost 4 bases and the J gene lost 0 bases, with 6 bases spanning the gap. This CDR3 comprises 13 residues. Looked up from germline, CDR1 is SGHNT and CDR2 is YENEEA. CDR3 protein: CASSYRMNTEAFF. The CDR3 DNA follows: TGTGCCAGCAGCTACCGGATGAACACTGAAGCTTTCTTT.